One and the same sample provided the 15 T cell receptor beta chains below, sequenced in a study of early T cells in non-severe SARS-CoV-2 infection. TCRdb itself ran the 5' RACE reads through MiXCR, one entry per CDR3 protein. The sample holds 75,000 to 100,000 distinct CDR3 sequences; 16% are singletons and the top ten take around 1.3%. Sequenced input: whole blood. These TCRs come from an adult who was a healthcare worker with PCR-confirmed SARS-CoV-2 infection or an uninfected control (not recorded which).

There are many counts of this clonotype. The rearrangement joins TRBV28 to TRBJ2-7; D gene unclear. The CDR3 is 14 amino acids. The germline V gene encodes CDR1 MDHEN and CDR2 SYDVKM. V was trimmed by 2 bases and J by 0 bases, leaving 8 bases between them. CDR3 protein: CASSLTSFSYEQYF. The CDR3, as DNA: TGTGCCAGCAGTTTAACCTCCTTCTCCTACGAGCAGTACTTC.

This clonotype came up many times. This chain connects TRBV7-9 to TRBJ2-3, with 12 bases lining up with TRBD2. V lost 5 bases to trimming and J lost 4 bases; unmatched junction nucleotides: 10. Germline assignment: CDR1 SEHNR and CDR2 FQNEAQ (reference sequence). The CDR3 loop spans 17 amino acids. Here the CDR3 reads CASSASTSGSLADTQYF. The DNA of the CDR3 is TGTGCCAGCAGCGCTTCGACTAGCGGGAGCTTGGCAGATACGCAGTATTTT.

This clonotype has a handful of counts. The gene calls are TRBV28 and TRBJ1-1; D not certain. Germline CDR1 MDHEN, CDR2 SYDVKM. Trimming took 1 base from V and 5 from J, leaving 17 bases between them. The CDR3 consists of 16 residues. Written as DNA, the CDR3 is TGTGCCAGCAGTTTATTGGTCCGGGGAATAGGGACTGAAGCTTTCTTT. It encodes CASSLLVRGIGTEAFF.

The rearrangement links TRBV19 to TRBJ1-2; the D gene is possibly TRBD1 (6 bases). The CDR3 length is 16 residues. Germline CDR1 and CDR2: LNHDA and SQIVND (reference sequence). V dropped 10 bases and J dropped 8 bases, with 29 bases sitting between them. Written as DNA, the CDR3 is TGTGCCACCAGACCTCCCCTGACGGGGGCGGAGGGAGGCTACACCTTC. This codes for CATRPPLTGAEGGYTF.

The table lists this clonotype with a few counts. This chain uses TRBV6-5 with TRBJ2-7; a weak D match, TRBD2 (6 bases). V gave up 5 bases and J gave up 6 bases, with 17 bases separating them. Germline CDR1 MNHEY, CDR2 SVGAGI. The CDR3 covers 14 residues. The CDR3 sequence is CASSPRPASVEQYF. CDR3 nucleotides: TGTGCCAGCAGTCCACGGCCGGCTAGCGTCGAGCAGTACTTC.

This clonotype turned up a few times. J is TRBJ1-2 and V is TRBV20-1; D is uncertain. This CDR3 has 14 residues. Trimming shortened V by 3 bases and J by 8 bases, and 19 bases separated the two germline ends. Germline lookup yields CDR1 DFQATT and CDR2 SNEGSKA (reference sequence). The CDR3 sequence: CSARAYSTMAGYTF. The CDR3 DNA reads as TGCAGTGCTAGGGCCTACAGTACTATGGCGGGCTACACCTTC.

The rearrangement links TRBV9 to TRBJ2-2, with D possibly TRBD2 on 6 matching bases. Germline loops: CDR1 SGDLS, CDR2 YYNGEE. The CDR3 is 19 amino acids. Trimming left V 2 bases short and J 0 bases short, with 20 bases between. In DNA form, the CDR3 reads TGTGCCAGCAGCGTGACTCGGACTACGACCATCGCGAACACCGGGGAGCTGTTTTTT. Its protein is CASSVTRTTTIANTGELFF.

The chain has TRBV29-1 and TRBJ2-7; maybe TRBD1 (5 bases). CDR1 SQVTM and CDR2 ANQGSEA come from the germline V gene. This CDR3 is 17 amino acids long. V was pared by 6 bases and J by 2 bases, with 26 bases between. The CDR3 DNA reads TGCAGCGTCCTCGGACACTCCAAATCCCCTCTCGCCTACGAGCAGTACTTC. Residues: CSVLGHSKSPLAYEQYF.

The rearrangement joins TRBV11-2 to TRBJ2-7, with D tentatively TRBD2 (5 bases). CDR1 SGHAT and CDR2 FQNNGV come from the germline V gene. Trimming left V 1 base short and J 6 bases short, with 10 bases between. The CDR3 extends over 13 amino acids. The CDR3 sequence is CASSLGLAPEQYF. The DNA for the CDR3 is TGTGCCAGCAGCTTAGGTCTAGCACCCGAGCAGTACTTC.

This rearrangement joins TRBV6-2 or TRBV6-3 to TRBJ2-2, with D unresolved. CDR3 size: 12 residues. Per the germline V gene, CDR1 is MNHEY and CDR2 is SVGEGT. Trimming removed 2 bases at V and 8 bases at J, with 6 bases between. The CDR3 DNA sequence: TGTGCCAGCAGTTACGGGGTGGGGGAGCTGTTTTTT. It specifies CASSYGVGELFF.

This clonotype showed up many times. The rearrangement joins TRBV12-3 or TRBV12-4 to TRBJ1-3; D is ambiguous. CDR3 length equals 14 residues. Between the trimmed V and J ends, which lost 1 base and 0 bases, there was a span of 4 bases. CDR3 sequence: CASSLGGSGNTIYF. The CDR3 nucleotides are TGTGCCAGCAGTTTAGGGGGCTCTGGAAACACCATATATTTT.

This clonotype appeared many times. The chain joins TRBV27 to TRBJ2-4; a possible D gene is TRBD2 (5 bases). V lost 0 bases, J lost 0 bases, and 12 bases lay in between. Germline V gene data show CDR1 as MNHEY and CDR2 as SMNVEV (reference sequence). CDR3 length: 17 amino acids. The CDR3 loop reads CASSLSGAFLAKNIQYF. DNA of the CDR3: TGTGCCAGCAGTTTATCGGGAGCCTTTTTAGCCAAAAACATTCAGTACTTC.

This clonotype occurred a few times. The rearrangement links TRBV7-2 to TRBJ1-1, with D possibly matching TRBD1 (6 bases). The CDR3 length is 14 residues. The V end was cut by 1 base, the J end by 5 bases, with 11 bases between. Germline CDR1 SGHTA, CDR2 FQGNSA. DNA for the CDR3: TGTGCCAGCAGCTTAGTAGGGAGGGGGACTGAAGCTTTCTTT. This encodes CASSLVGRGTEAFF.

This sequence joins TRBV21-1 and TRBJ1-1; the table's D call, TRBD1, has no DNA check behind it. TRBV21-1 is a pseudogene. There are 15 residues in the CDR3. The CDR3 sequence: CASSSFATGYTEAFF. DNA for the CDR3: TGTGCCAGCAGCAGTTTTGCGACAGGGTACACTGAAGCTTTCTTT.

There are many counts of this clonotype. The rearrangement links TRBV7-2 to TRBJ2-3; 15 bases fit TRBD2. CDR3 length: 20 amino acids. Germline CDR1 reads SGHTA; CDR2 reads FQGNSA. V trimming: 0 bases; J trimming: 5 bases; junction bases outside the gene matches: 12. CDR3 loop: CASSLAVERTSGGAQDTQYF. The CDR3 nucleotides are TGTGCCAGCAGCTTAGCAGTCGAACGGACTAGCGGGGGGGCCCAAGATACGCAGTATTTT.